This T cell receptor beta chain was recorded in a study of blood T cells in healthy people across ages. Study-wide points: Across the age range, TCR beta diversity per million T cells fell in a roughly linear way. Unsorted PBMC material precluded a definitive naive versus antigen-experienced comparison.

Of note for this clonotype: What it binds is unknown.

A sample-barcoded 5' primer and a J-beta primer mix were used in a second PCR of about 6 to 12 cycles. The template-switch adaptor was a 5' adaptor with 12 random nucleotides. It tagged each cDNA molecule. A minimum of 3 million CDR3-containing paired-end reads was obtained for each sample. MiXCR, applied by TCRdb to the 5' RACE reads, yields one record per CDR3 protein. The sample carries about 1.1 million distinct CDR3 sequences, approximately 38% recorded once. The TCR sequence derives from a man between 18 and 29 years old in good health. The sample was blood.

In DNA, the CDR3 is TGTGCCAGCACCCTGGGTATTCAAGAGACCCAGTACTTC. Translated, it gives CASTLGIQETQYF. The V and J genes are TRBV12-3 or TRBV12-4 and TRBJ2-5; D is unresolved. The germline V and J ends were trimmed by 7 bases and 2 bases, with 11 bases remaining between them. The CDR3 totals 13 residues.